One sample yielded the 7 T cell receptor beta chains listed below, sequenced in a study of shared clonotypes between healthy human individuals. Method: immunoSEQ multiplex PCR; TCRdb's copy keeps in-frame clones and lacks some. This sample has about 2.4 million clones, with over 85% found just once. Sequenced material: naive CD4+ T cells from PBMCs. The subset was: CD45RA+ positively selected. These TCRs come from a man in his late teens or twenties in good health. Some clones in this sample may be carry-over from other donors' samples.

CDR3 bases: TGTGCCTGGTCTAACCTCGGGACAGGGCTAGAGCAGTACTTC. This sequence encodes CAWSNLGTGLEQYF. The V and J genes are TRBV30 and TRBJ2-7; TRBD1 agrees at 9 bases. Trimming took 5 bases from V and 7 from J; bases not matched to a gene: 12. The CDR3 runs 14 residues. CDR1 is GTSNPN and CDR2 is SVGIG in the germline V gene (reference sequence).

CDR3 nucleotides: TGTGCCAGCAGCTTAAGGACAGGGTCCGGGGAGCTGTTTTTT. The encoded protein is CASSLRTGSGELFF. This sequence joins TRBV7-2 and TRBJ2-2, with TRBD1 identical over 8 bases. This CDR3 region has 14 residues. The ends lost 2 bases at V and 6 bases at J; junction bases unmatched: 2. Germline CDR1 SGHTA, CDR2 FQGNSA.

This chain links TRBV10-2 with TRBJ2-3; no clear D. Looked up from germline, CDR1 is WSHSY and CDR2 is SAAADI. V lost 6 bases, J lost 9 bases, and 13 bases lay in between. The CDR3 has 12 amino acids. The CDR3, as DNA: TGCGCCAGCAGGGAATGGGGTGGGACGCAGTATTTT. It specifies CASREWGGTQYF.

The chain employs TRBV6-1 and TRBJ1-2; a possible D gene is TRBD1 (6 bases). Germline CDR1 and CDR2: MNHNS and SASEGT. V gave up 4 bases and J gave up 0 bases, with 9 bases separating them. The CDR3 loop spans 14 amino acids. CDR3 loop: CASSASGANYGYTF. CDR3 coding DNA: TGTGCCAGCAGTGCGTCAGGGGCTAACTATGGCTACACCTTC.

This clone showed up just a few times. Other nucleotide sequences in the sample specify the same CDR3. Here the CDR3 DNA reads TGTGCCAGTATCCTGAACACTGAAGCTTTCTTT. As protein: CASILNTEAFF. The chain links TRBV28 to TRBJ1-1; D uncertain. Between the trimmed V and J ends, which lost 9 bases and 0 bases, there was a span of 5 bases. CDR1 is MDHEN, CDR2 SYDVKM, per germline. This CDR3 is 11 amino acids long.

V usage is TRBV6-5 and J usage is TRBJ1-1; weak D call: TRBD1 (6 bases). Germline CDR1 MNHEY, CDR2 SVGAGI. V lost 1 base, J lost 11 bases, and 11 bases lay in between. The length of the CDR3 is 12 residues. This CDR3 is CASSYLQGQAFF. The CDR3 DNA sequence: TGTGCCAGCAGTTACTTACAGGGCCAGGCTTTCTTT.

This rearrangement joins TRBV5-1 to TRBJ2-7; TRBD2 is a possible D gene (6 bases). Germline CDR1 is SGHRS and CDR2 is YFSETQ. This CDR3 spans 16 amino acids. Deletions cut 0 bases from V and 6 bases from J, with 19 bases between. The CDR3 spells CASSLGGLAKVVEQYF. CDR3 in DNA: TGCGCCAGCAGCTTGGGGGGTCTAGCGAAAGTGGTCGAGCAGTACTTC.